What follows are 31 T cell receptor beta chains derived from one specimen sequenced in a study of graft-versus-host responses after intestinal transplantation. These receptors have no known antigen. Sequenced by immunoSEQ multiplex PCR; TCRdb stores in-frame clones only, minus some. This table holds 40,000 or so clones, 90% to 95% found once. Material: unstimulated CD8+ T cells sorted from spleen or lymph node cells, obtained before transplant. These receptors were collected from a human donor who was the organ donor for an intestinal transplant.

This clone was recorded a few times. J is TRBJ1-1 and V is TRBV4-3, with D unclear. Trimming pared 1 base from V and 0 bases from J, leaving 3 bases between. Germline CDR1 is LGHNA and CDR2 is YSLEER. The CDR3 is made up of 13 amino acids. CDR3 DNA: TGCGCCAGCAGCCAAGTTCTGAACACTGAAGCTTTCTTT. Its translation is CASSQVLNTEAFF.

This clone has just one count. The genes are TRBV27 and TRBJ2-3; no reliable D call. V was shortened by 6 bases and J by 5 bases, with 12 bases between the two germline ends. This CDR3 is built from 13 residues. Germline V gene lookup returns CDR1 MNHEY and CDR2 SMNVEV (reference sequence). CDR3 in amino acids: CASRPSEGDTQYF. CDR3 coding DNA: TGTGCCAGCAGACCCTCCGAAGGAGATACGCAGTATTTT.

The V and J genes are TRBV6-6 and TRBJ1-2; D gene unclear. Trimming took 2 bases from V and 7 from J, leaving 5 bases between them. CDR3 length: 11 amino acids. Germline V gives CDR1 MNHNY, CDR2 SVGAGI (reference sequence). The DNA of the CDR3 is TGTGCCAGCAGTTACGGCCGTGGCTACACCTTC. This sequence encodes CASSYGRGYTF.

The J gene is TRBJ1-2, the V gene TRBV13; tentatively, D is TRBD1 (6 bases). V was shortened by 4 bases and J by 3 bases, with 12 bases between the two germline ends. The CDR3 spans 14 residues. Germline V gene sequence: CDR1 PRHDT, CDR2 FYEKMQ (reference sequence). CDR3 DNA: TGTGCCAGCAGCTCTGGGGGGGCGGACTATGGCTACACCTTC. This gives the protein CASSSGGADYGYTF.

The chain has TRBV30 and TRBJ1-2; D perhaps matches TRBD1 (5 bases). Germline CDR1 reads GTSNPN; CDR2 reads SVGIG (reference sequence). The ends were cut back, 0 bases at V and 5 bases at J, with 10 bases in the middle. This CDR3 contains 13 residues. The CDR3 loop reads CAWSVLGDYGYTF. Here the CDR3 DNA reads TGTGCCTGGAGTGTACTAGGGGATTATGGCTACACCTTC. The entire variable domain, with the rest obtained from reference TRBV30 and TRBJ1-2, is as follows: SQTIHQWPATLVQPVGSPLSLECTVEGTSNPNLYWYRQAAGRGLQLLFYSVGIGQISSEVPQNLSASRPQDRQFILSSKKLLLSDSGFYLCAWSVLGDYGYTFGSGTRLTVV.

This chain joins TRBV7-8 and TRBJ1-1, with D unclear. V lost 5 bases and J 1 base, leaving 23 bases between the germline ends. The CDR3 extends over 18 amino acids. Looked up from germline, CDR1 is SGHVS and CDR2 is FQNEAQ. The CDR3 reads CASSPPAVQSGKNTEAFF. In nucleotides, the CDR3 is TGTGCCAGCAGCCCCCCCGCCGTACAGTCCGGCAAGAACACTGAAGCTTTCTTT.

The rearrangement uses TRBV4-1 and TRBJ1-5; D ambiguous. CDR1 MGHRA and CDR2 YSYEKL come from the germline V gene. The CDR3 contains 13 residues. V shed 0 bases and J shed 5 bases, with 5 bases lying between them. CDR3 sequence reads: CASSQDEYQPQHF. CDR3 bases: TGCGCCAGCAGCCAAGATGAGTATCAGCCCCAGCATTTT.

V and J are TRBV28 and TRBJ1-2, with 8 positions matching TRBD1. With 6 bases clipped from V and 6 bases from J, the junction kept 15 bases outside the gene matches. The CDR3 runs 16 residues. CDR1 is MDHEN, CDR2 SYDVKM, per germline. This chain's CDR3 is CASSPNDRGVLDGYTF. In DNA, the CDR3 is TGTGCCAGCAGCCCAAACGACAGGGGAGTGTTGGATGGCTACACCTTC.

In this sample, this clone turned up a few times. The chain links TRBV7-9 to TRBJ1-2; tentatively, D is TRBD1 (5 bases). Germline V CDR1 and CDR2: SEHNR, FQNEAQ (reference sequence). V lost 8 bases, J lost 4 bases, and 11 bases lay in between. This CDR3 spans 12 amino acids. The CDR3 bases are TGTGCCAGCCCGGCAGGGCGCTATGGCTACACCTTC. It yields the protein CASPAGRYGYTF.

Regarding this clone: The junction departs from germline at one end; a sequencing error may be responsible. This chain connects TRBV7-2 to TRBJ2-7; D not resolved. Germline CDR1 SGHTA, CDR2 FQGNSA. CDR3 length: 14 amino acids. Written as DNA, the CDR3 is TGTGCCGGCAGCTTACTCCCAGGAACCTACGAGCAGTACTTC. Amino acids: CAGSLLPGTYEQYF. Full variable domain (missing parts from reference TRBV7-2 and TRBJ2-7): GAGVSQSPSNKVTEKGKDVELRCDPISGHTALYWYRQSLGQGLEFLIYFQGNSAPDKSGLPSDRFSAERTGGSVSTLTIQRTQQEDSAVYLCAGSLLPGTYEQYFGPGTRLTVT.

This chain links TRBV27 with TRBJ2-5; D is perhaps TRBD1 (6 bases). V gave up 2 bases and J gave up 2 bases, with 9 bases separating them. CDR1 and CDR2 (germline): MNHEY, SMNVEV (reference sequence). The length of the CDR3 is 14 residues. The CDR3 here is CASSLQGQQETQYF. The CDR3, as DNA: TGTGCCAGCAGTTTACAAGGACAGCAAGAGACCCAGTACTTC.

Only one count was recorded for this clone. The chain uses TRBV11-2 and TRBJ2-7; no definite D call. This CDR3 has 13 amino acids. The ends were cut back, 5 bases at V and 0 bases at J, with 8 bases in the middle. Germline lookup yields CDR1 SGHAT and CDR2 FQNNGV. The CDR3 here is CASSLSASYEQYF. In DNA form, the CDR3 reads TGTGCCAGCAGCCTATCAGCCTCCTACGAGCAGTACTTC.

This rearrangement joins TRBV2 to TRBJ1-1; no clear D. This CDR3 is 13 amino acids long. Germline V gives CDR1 SNHLY, CDR2 FYNNEI. V was trimmed by 3 bases and J by 4 bases, leaving 9 bases between them. This CDR3 reads CASSEDGSTEAFF. The CDR3 bases are TGTGCCAGCAGTGAGGATGGGTCCACTGAAGCTTTCTTT.

This chain connects TRBV5-3 to TRBJ1-2, with TRBD1 identical over 7 bases. TRBV5-3 qualifies as an ORF whose function is uncertain. V lost 3 bases, J lost 2 bases, and 22 bases stayed unmatched. There are 20 residues in the CDR3. CDR3 sequence reads: CARSSLGHSTGTLSNYGYTF. The CDR3 DNA is TGTGCCAGAAGCTCGCTGGGCCATTCGACAGGGACCCTCTCGAACTATGGCTACACCTTC.

The chain joins TRBV4-1 to TRBJ1-5; 9 bases fit TRBD1. Germline CDR1 reads MGHRA; CDR2 reads YSYEKL. Trimming cost V 3 bases and J 1 base; bases outside gene matches: 7. This CDR3 has 17 amino acids. The CDR3 DNA is TGCGCCAGCAGCCACCCGGGACAGGGTGCGAGCAATCAGCCCCAGCATTTT. Protein sequence: CASSHPGQGASNQPQHF.

The chain's CDR3 is CASSYRDRLGANYGYTF. The DNA of the CDR3 is TGTGCCAGCAGCTATCGGGACAGGTTGGGCGCTAACTATGGCTACACCTTC. The gene calls are TRBV28 and TRBJ1-2, with TRBD1 identical over 8 bases. The CDR3 is made up of 17 amino acids. The trim removed 6 bases at V and 0 bases at J, leaving 12 bases unmatched. Germline assignment: CDR1 MDHEN and CDR2 SYDVKM.

This chain links TRBV7-6 with TRBJ2-7; 8 bases are a match to TRBD1. J lost 2 bases, V lost 5 bases, and 8 bases had no gene match. The CDR3 consists of 15 residues. Per the germline V gene, CDR1 is SGHVS and CDR2 is FNYEAQ. The CDR3 is CASSADRAYPYEQYF. In DNA form, the CDR3 reads TGTGCCAGCAGCGCGGACAGGGCCTACCCCTACGAGCAGTACTTC.

This clone was seen a single time. The gene calls are TRBV6-5 and TRBJ1-2, with 7 bases matching TRBD1. Germline CDR1 is MNHEY and CDR2 is SVGAGI. V lost 7 bases, J lost 4 bases, and 9 bases stayed unmatched. CDR3 size: 14 residues. The CDR3 spells CASKPGTAFYGYTF. The CDR3 nucleotides read TGTGCCAGCAAACCCGGGACAGCGTTCTATGGCTACACCTTC.

The V and J genes are TRBV5-5 and TRBJ1-2; D uncertain. V lost 9 bases and J 4 bases, leaving 10 bases between the germline ends. Looked up from germline, CDR1 is SGHKS and CDR2 is YYEKEE (reference sequence). The CDR3 extends over 11 amino acids. Here the CDR3 reads CATEGIYGYTF. CDR3 DNA sequence: TGTGCCACCGAGGGAATCTATGGCTACACCTTC.

This chain links TRBV7-8 with TRBJ2-7, with D possibly TRBD2 on 6 matching bases. Per germline, CDR1 SGHVS and CDR2 FQNEAQ. Trimming pared 7 bases from V and 6 bases from J, leaving 22 bases between. CDR3 length: 15 residues. The CDR3 region is CASMRWRGAFFEQYF. The CDR3 DNA is TGTGCCAGCATGAGATGGCGGGGTGCGTTTTTCGAGCAGTACTTC.

Remarks on this clone: This same CDR3 is encoded by further DNA sequences in the sample. This chain uses TRBV19 with TRBJ1-2; TRBD1 is a possible D gene (5 bases). Germline CDR1 is LNHDA and CDR2 is SQIVND (reference sequence). The CDR3 has 18 amino acids. Trimming removed 3 bases at V and 4 bases at J, with 24 bases between. The CDR3 region has the DNA TGTGCCAGTAGTATCCTGATGATACAGGAGGACGGGATCTATGGCTACACCTTC. This translates into CASSILMIQEDGIYGYTF. The whole variable domain, filled in from reference TRBV19 and TRBJ1-2, reads DGGITQSPKYLFRKEGQNVTLSCEQNLNHDAMYWYRQDPGQGLRLIYYSQIVNDFQKGDIAEGYSVSREKKESFPLTVTSAQKNPTAFYLCASSILMIQEDGIYGYTFGSGTRLTVV.

This sequence joins TRBV4-1 and TRBJ2-1; no firm D call. The germline gives CDR1 MGHRA, CDR2 YSYEKL. This CDR3 spans 12 amino acids. The V gene lost 7 bases and the J gene lost 5 bases, with 9 bases spanning the gap. CDR3 loop: CASMGFDNEQFF. Written as DNA, the CDR3 is TGCGCCAGCATGGGGTTCGACAATGAGCAGTTCTTC.

V is TRBV30 and J is TRBJ2-1; D not resolved. Per germline, CDR1 GTSNPN and CDR2 SVGIG (reference sequence). This CDR3 has 12 residues. V was pared by 0 bases and J by 7 bases, with 7 bases between. CDR3 sequence reads: CAWSVVGNEQFF. The CDR3 bases are TGTGCCTGGAGTGTGGTAGGGAATGAGCAGTTCTTC.

The chain is built from TRBV7-8 and TRBJ1-5, with D possibly matching TRBD1 (6 bases). Germline loops: CDR1 SGHVS, CDR2 FQNEAQ. The CDR3 extends over 21 amino acids. Trimming removed 5 bases at V and 0 bases at J, with 29 bases between. CDR3 bases: TGTGCCAGCAGCCCTCCGGGGGGGGGCGACCCCAACCACTATAGCAATCAGCCCCAGCATTTT. Protein product: CASSPPGGGDPNHYSNQPQHF.

The gene calls are TRBV30 and TRBJ2-3; 8 nucleotides line up with TRBD1. Looked up from germline, CDR1 is GTSNPN and CDR2 is SVGIG (reference sequence). V lost 5 bases and J lost 11; bases outside the gene matches: 12. The CDR3 runs 13 residues. The CDR3: CAWQGPYRGKQYF. The CDR3 nucleotides are TGTGCCTGGCAGGGGCCCTACAGGGGGAAGCAGTATTTT. The full variable domain, its missing parts supplied by reference TRBV30 and TRBJ2-3, is SQTIHQWPATLVQPVGSPLSLECTVEGTSNPNLYWYRQAAGRGLQLLFYSVGIGQISSEVPQNLSASRPQDRQFILSSKKLLLSDSGFYLCAWQGPYRGKQYFGPGTRLTVL.

The chain combines TRBV4-3 with TRBJ2-2; 9 nucleotides match TRBD1. The germline V gene encodes CDR1 LGHNA and CDR2 YSLEER. The CDR3 totals 17 residues. V was clipped by 1 base and J by 5 bases; unmatched bases: 8. DNA of the CDR3: TGCGCCAGCAGCCAAGGGGCCGGGACAGGGTGGACCGGGGAGCTGTTTTTT. Protein sequence: CASSQGAGTGWTGELFF.

The chain carries TRBV19 and TRBJ2-3; D ambiguous. Germline V gene sequence: CDR1 LNHDA, CDR2 SQIVND (reference sequence). The germline V and J ends were trimmed by 1 base and 0 bases, with 14 bases remaining between them. The CDR3 consists of 17 residues. DNA of the CDR3: TGTGCCAGTAGTATAGTAGGCAGTCCATTTAGCACAGATACGCAGTATTTT. Encoded protein: CASSIVGSPFSTDTQYF.

The V gene is TRBV28, the J gene TRBJ1-4; D gene ambiguous. CDR3 length equals 16 residues. Trimming stripped 5 bases from V and 0 bases from J, with 13 bases between. From germline, CDR1 is MDHEN and CDR2 SYDVKM. DNA of the CDR3: TGTGCCAGCAGTCCGAGGGTGTATGCAACTAATGAAAAACTGTTTTTT. Translating gives CASSPRVYATNEKLFF.

This clone has a single count. The chain links TRBV15 to TRBJ1-4; perhaps TRBD1 as D (5 bases). V was clipped by 1 base and J by 2 bases, with 8 bases between them. This CDR3 region has 15 residues. Germline V gene lookup returns CDR1 LNHNV and CDR2 YYDKDF (reference sequence). The CDR3 sequence: CATSRGGMTNEKLFF. CDR3 in DNA: TGTGCCACCAGCAGAGGGGGCATGACTAATGAAAAACTGTTTTTT.

V is TRBV4-3 and J is TRBJ2-7; 11 positions agree with TRBD1. From germline, CDR1 is LGHNA and CDR2 YSLEER. Losses at the gene ends were 1 base for V and 2 bases for J; bases not matched to a gene: 1. The CDR3 length is 15 residues. The CDR3 is CASSQAGQGAYEQYF. In DNA, the CDR3 is TGCGCCAGCAGCCAAGCGGGACAGGGGGCCTACGAGCAGTACTTC.

This clone was picked up one time. The V and J genes are TRBV11-1 and TRBJ2-1; 12 nucleotides align to TRBD2. The J segment lost 4 bases and the V segment lost 3 bases, leaving 1 base of the junction unmatched. Per germline, CDR1 SGHAT and CDR2 FQDESV (reference sequence). The CDR3 extends over 15 amino acids. In DNA, the CDR3 is TGTGCCAGCAGCTTGACTAGCGGGGGTTACAATGAGCAGTTCTTC. Its protein product is CASSLTSGGYNEQFF.